The rows below give T cell receptor beta chains drawn from one sample of a study of Ad26.COV2.S vaccination and SARS-CoV-2 variants. Repertoires were generated with immunoSEQ multiplex PCR, while TCRdb's copy carries only in-frame clones and drops some. The repertoire holds roughly 450,000 clones, 90% seen once, with more than 10% in the top ten. The material sequenced was peripheral blood, taken in a trial of Ad26.COV2.S vaccine versus placebo. These receptors all stem from a person between 18 and 65 years old who received the Ad26.COV2.S COVID-19 vaccine or a placebo. Both conserved end residues are part of each CDR3. Where a row states a size, it is once, few, many or the class of an expanded clone; other rows omit it.

>.|15|TRBJ2-7|TRBV28
CASSPTGTRGYEQYF
>.|17|TRBJ2-1|TRBV15
CATSRGVIASSYNEQFF
>.|15|TRBJ2-7|TRBV5-5
CASSPPVSGSYEQYF
>.|13|TRBJ2-1|TRBV29-1
CSVGGGAYNEQFF
>.|16|TRBJ2-3|TRBV6-5
CASSFGLAGDTDTQYF
>.|11|TRBJ2-3|TRBV10-3
CAVDRGGTQYF
>.|15|TRBJ2-5|TRBV5-1
CASSLVGDGRETQYF
>.|15|TRBJ2-5|TRBV7-9
CASSLGSSGSETQYF
>.|15|TRBJ1-2|TRBV28
CASSTPATGSYGYTF
>.|13|TRBJ1-2|TRBV5-6
CASSSSEGWGYTF
>.|14|TRBJ1-4|TRBV5-5
CASSLAGINEKLFF
>.|13|TRBJ2-7|TRBV6-5
CASSMDGNYEQYF
>.|14|TRBJ2-7|TRBV5-5
CASSWGQGNYEQYF
>.|13|TRBJ2-1|TRBV27
CASSLLRGNEQFF
>.|13|TRBJ2-4|TRBV5-1
CASSRDAGNIQYF
>.|15|TRBJ1-2|TRBV28
CASSLGQGPNYGYTF
>.|13|TRBJ1-1|TRBV11-2
CASSFSGGTEAFF
>.|15|TRBJ2-1|TRBV7-2
CASSLRASGSDEQFF
>.|14|TRBJ2-7|TRBV5-4
CASSSRGASYEQYF
>.|16|TRBJ2-1|TRBV6-5
CASSYSAGGPKGEQFF
>once|15|TRBJ2-2|TRBV5-1
CASSLEGRLTGELFF
>.|14|TRBJ2-2|TRBV24-1
CATSADSYTGELFF
>.|17|TRBJ1-3|TRBV3-1/TRBV3-2
CASSLQRGGSNRNTIYF
>.|15|TRBJ1-4|TRBV5-4
CASSLGGAGNEKLFF
>.|13|TRBJ2-5|TRBV19
CASSIDGWETQYF
>.|16|TRBJ2-2|TRBV3-1/TRBV3-2
CASSQDPGQGSGELFF
>.|16|TRBJ2-1|TRBV10-3
CAISGYTSSSYNEQFF
>.|13|TRBJ2-1|TRBV27
CASRKEGGGEQFF
>.|16|TRBJ2-3|TRBV9
CASSVGSSGHTDTQYF
>.|13|TRBJ2-3|TRBV5-1
CASSYGGGDTQYF
>.|16|TRBJ2-1|TRBV5-1
CASSLVQGISNNEQFF
>.|18|TRBJ2-7|TRBV13
CASSLGRSFEGSSYEQYF
>.|14|TRBJ1-1|TRBV19
CACQQGDTDTEAFF
>.|13|TRBJ2-3|TRBV28
CASDGQVTDTQYF
>.|15|TRBJ2-1|TRBV29-1
CSVEVTGQRVNEQFF
>.|15|TRBJ1-5|TRBV6-2/TRBV6-3
CASSPRDRGLQPQHF